This TCR beta chain originates from a study of blood T cells in healthy people across ages. Trimming left V 2 bases short and J 6 bases short, with 20 bases between. Germline loops: CDR1 MDHEN, CDR2 SYDVKM. This CDR3 spans 16 amino acids. Only a few counts were recorded for this clonotype. No antigen is known for it. Study outcomes and limitations: More naive CD4+ cells and higher diversity were found in long-lived than in aged donors. As naive T cell percentage varied, TCR beta diversity correlated strongly with it.

For the second PCR, which ran for about 6 to 11 cycles, a sample-barcoded 5' primer and a J-beta primer mix were used. Sequencing of every sample gave 2.5 million or more CDR3-containing paired-end reads. TCRdb passed the 5' RACE reads through MiXCR, listing each CDR3 protein once. The data show about 1.7 million distinct CDR3 sequences, under 30% seen once. Sequenced sample: blood. The receptor's source is a woman aged 25 to 39 in good health. The chain uses TRBV28 and TRBJ2-7; possible D gene TRBD1, 7 bases. DNA for the CDR3: TGTGCCAGCAGTTTAGGGGAGACAGGGAGGTTCGGCGAGCAGTACTTC. Translation gives CASSLGETGRFGEQYF.